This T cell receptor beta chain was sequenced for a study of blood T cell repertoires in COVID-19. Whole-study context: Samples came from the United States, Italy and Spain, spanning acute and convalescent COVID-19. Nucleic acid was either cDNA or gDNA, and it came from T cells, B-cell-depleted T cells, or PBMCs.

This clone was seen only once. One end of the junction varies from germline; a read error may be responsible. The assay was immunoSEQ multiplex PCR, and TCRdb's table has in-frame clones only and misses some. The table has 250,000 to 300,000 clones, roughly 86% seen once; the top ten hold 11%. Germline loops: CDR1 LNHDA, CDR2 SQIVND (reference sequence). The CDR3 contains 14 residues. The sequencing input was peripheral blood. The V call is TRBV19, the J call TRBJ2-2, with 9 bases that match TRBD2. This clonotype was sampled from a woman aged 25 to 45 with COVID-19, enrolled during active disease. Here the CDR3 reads CASSSGSEPGELFF. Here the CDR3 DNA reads TGTGCCAGCAGTAGCGGGAGCGAACCCGGGGAGCTGTTTTTT.